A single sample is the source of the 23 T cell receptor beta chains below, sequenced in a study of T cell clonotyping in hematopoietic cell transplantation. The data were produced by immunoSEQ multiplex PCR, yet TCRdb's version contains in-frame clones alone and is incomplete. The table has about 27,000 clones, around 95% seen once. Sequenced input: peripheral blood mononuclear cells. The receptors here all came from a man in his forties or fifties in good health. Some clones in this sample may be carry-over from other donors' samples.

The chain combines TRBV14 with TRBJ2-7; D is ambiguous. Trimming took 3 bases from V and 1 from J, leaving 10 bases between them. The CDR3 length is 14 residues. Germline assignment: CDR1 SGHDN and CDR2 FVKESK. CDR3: CASSQRLGSYEQYF. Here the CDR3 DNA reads TGTGCCAGCAGCCAGCGTCTAGGGTCCTACGAGCAGTACTTC.

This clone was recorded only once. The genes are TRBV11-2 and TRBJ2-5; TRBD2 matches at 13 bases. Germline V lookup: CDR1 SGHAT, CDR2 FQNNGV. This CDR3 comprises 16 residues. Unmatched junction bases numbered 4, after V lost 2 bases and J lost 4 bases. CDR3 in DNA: TGTGCCAGCAGCTTACCCGGACTAGCGGGGGTAGAGACCCAGTACTTC. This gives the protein CASSLPGLAGVETQYF.

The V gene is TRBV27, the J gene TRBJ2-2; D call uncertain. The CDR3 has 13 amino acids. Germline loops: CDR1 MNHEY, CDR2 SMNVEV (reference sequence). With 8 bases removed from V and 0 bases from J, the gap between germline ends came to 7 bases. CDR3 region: CASSQTNTGELFF. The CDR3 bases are TGTGCCAGCTCCCAGACGAACACCGGGGAGCTGTTTTTT.

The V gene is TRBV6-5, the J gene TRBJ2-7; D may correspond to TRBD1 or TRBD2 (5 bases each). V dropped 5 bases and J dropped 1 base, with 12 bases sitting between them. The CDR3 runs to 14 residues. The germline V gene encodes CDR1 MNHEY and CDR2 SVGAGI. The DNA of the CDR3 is TGTGCCAGCAGTGAATCCTGGGGGTCCTACGAGCAGTACTTC. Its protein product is CASSESWGSYEQYF.

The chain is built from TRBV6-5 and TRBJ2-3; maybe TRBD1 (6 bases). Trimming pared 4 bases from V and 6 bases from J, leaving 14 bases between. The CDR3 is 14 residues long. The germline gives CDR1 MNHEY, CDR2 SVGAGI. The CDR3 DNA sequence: TGTGCCAGCAGTTGGACAGCGGCTCGGGATACGCAGTATTTT. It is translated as CASSWTAARDTQYF.

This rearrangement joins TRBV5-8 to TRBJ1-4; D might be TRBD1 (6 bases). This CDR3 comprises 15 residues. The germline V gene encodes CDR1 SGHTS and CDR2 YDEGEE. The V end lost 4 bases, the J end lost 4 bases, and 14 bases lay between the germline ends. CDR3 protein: CASSTKDSYNEKLFF. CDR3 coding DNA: TGTGCCAGCAGCACTAAGGACAGCTATAATGAAAAACTGTTTTTT. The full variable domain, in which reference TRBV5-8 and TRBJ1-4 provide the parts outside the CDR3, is EAGVTQSPTHLIKTRGQQATLRCSPISGHTSVYWYQQALGLGLQFLLWYDEGEERNRGNFPPRFSGRQFPNYSSELNVNALELEDSALYLCASSTKDSYNEKLFFGSGTQLSVL.

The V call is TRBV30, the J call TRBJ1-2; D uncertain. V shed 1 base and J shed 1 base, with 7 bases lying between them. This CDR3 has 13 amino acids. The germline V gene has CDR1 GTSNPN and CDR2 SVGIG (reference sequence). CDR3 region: CAWSEQFNYGYTF. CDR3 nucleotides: TGTGCCTGGAGTGAACAGTTTAACTATGGCTACACCTTC. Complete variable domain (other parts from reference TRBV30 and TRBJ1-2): SQTIHQWPATLVQPVGSPLSLECTVEGTSNPNLYWYRQAAGRGLQLLFYSVGIGQISSEVPQNLSASRPQDRQFILSSKKLLLSDSGFYLCAWSEQFNYGYTFGSGTRLTVV.

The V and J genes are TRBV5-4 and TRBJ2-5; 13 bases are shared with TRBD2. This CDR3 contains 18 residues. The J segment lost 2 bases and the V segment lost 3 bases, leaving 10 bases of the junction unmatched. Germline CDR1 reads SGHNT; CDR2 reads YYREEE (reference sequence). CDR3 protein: CASSSPKGLAGLQETQYF. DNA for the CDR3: TGTGCCAGCAGCTCACCTAAGGGACTAGCGGGACTTCAAGAGACCCAGTACTTC.

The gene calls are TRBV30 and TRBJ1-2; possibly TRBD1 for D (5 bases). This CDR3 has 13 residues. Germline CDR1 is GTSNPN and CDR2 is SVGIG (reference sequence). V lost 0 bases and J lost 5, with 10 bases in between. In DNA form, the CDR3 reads TGTGCCTGGAGTGTAGGCAGGGTTTATGGCTACACCTTC. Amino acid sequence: CAWSVGRVYGYTF.

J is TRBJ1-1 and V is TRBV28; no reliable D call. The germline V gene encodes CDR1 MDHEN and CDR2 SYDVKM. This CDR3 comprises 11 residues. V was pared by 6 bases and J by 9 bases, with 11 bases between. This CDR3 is CASRDTAKAFF. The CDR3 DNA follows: TGTGCCAGCAGAGACACTGCAAAAGCTTTCTTT.

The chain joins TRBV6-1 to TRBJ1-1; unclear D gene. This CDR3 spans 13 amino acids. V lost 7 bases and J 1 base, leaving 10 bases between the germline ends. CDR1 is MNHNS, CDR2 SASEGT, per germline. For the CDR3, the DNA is TGTGCCAGCATGGGTCTCTGGAACACTGAAGCTTTCTTT. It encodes CASMGLWNTEAFF.

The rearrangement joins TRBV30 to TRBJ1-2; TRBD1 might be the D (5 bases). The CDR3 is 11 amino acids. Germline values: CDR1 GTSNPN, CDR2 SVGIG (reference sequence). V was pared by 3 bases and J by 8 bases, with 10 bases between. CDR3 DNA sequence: TGTGCCTGGAGCAGGGATTACGGCTACACCTTC. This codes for CAWSRDYGYTF.

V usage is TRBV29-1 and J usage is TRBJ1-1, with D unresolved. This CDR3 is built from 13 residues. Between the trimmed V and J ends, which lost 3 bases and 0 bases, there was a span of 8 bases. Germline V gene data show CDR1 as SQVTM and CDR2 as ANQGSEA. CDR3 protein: CSVDELLNTEAFF. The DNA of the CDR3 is TGCAGCGTTGATGAGTTACTGAACACTGAAGCTTTCTTT.

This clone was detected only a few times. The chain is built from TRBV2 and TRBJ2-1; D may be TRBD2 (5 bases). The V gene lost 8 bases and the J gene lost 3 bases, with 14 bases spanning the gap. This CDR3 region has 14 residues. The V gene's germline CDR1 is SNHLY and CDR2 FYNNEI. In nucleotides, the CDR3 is TGTGCCAGCTACGAGGGTACTAGCTACAATGAGCAGTTCTTC. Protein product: CASYEGTSYNEQFF.

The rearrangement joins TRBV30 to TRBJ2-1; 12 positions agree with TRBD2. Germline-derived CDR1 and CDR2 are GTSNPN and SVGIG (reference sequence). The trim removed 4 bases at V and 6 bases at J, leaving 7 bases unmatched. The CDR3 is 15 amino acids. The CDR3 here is CAWNFPSGGANEQFF. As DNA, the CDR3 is TGTGCCTGGAATTTCCCTAGCGGGGGGGCCAATGAGCAGTTCTTC.

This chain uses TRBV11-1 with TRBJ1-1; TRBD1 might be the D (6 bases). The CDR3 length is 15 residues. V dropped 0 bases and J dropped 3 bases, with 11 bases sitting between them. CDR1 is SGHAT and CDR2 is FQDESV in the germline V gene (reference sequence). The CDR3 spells CASSLAGQGYTEAFF. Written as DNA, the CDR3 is TGTGCCAGCAGCTTAGCGGGTCAGGGGTACACTGAAGCTTTCTTT.

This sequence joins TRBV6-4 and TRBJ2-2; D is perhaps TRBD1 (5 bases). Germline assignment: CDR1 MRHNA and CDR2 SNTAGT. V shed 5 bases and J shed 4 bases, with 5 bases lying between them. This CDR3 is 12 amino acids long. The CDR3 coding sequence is TGTGCCAGCAGTCAGGGCACCGGGGAGCTGTTTTTT. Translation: CASSQGTGELFF.

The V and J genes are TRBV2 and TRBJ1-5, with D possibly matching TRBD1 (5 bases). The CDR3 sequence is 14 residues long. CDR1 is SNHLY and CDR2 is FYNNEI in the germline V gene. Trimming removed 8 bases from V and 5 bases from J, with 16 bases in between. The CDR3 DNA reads TGTGCCAGCGCCGGGGGAGGGCAGGATCAGCCCCAGCATTTT. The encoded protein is CASAGGGQDQPQHF. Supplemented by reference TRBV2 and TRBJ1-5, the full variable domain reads EPEVTQTPSHQVTQMGQEVILRCVPISNHLYFYWYRQILGQKVEFLVSFYNNEISEKSEIFDDQFSVERPDGSNFTLKIRSTKLEDSAMYFCASAGGGQDQPQHFGDGTRLSIL.

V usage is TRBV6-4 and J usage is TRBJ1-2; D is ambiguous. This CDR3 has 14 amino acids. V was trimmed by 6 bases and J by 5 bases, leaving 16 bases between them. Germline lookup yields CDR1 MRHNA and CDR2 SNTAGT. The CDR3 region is CASSQGPLLYGYTF. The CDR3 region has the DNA TGTGCCAGCAGCCAAGGGCCTCTTCTATATGGCTACACCTTC.

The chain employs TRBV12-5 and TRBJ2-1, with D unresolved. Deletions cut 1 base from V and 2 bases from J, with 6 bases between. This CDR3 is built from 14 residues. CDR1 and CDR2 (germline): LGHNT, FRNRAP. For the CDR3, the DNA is TGTGCTAGTGGTTTGGATCTTGCCTACAATGAGCAGTTCTTC. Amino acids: CASGLDLAYNEQFF.

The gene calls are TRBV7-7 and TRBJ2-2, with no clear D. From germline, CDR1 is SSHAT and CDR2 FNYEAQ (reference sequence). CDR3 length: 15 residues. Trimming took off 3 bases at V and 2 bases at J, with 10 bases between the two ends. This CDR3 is CASSLAGLNTGELFF. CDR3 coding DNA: TGTGCCAGCAGCTTGGCCGGATTAAACACCGGGGAGCTGTTTTTT.

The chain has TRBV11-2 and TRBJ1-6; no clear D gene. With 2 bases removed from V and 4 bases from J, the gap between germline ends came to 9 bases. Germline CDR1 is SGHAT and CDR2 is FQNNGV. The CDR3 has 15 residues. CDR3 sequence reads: CASSLYAEYNSPLHF. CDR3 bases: TGTGCCAGCAGCTTATACGCCGAGTATAATTCACCCCTCCACTTT.

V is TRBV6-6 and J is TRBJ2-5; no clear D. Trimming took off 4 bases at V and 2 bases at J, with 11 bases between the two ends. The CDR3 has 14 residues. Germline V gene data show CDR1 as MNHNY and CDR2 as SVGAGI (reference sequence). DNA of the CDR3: TGTGCCAGCAGTTCGGGCCAGCCACAAGAGACCCAGTACTTC. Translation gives CASSSGQPQETQYF.